This TCR beta chain was sequenced in a study of CD8 T cells in Susac syndrome. CD8+ and CD4+ T cells were negatively isolated; TEMRA cells were FACS-enriched. CDR1 SQVTM and CDR2 ANQGSEA come from the germline V gene. This CDR3 spans 12 amino acids. Trimming shortened V by 2 bases and J by 7 bases, and 11 bases separated the two germline ends. With random hexamers, about 0.5 to 1 ug RNA was reverse transcribed. An immunoSEQ multiplex PCR generated amplified TCR beta CDR3 products spanning 54 Vbeta and 13 Jbeta. TCRdb analysed the immunoSEQ multiplex PCR reads with MiXCR anew, one entry per CDR3 protein. Here the sample spans around 280,000 distinct CDR3 sequences, roughly nine tenths being singletons. This clonotype has a single count.

Sequenced input: CD4+ T cells from PBMCs. V and J are TRBV29-1 and TRBJ2-5; D call uncertain. This clonotype was sampled from a human donor with multiple sclerosis. CDR3 bases: TGCAGCGTTGAACTGGTAATCTCGACCCAGTACTTC. Its translation: CSVELVISTQYF.